This record looks at one TCR beta chain sequence and its context. Repertoires were generated with immunoSEQ multiplex PCR, while TCRdb's copy carries only in-frame clones and drops some. The sample includes about 140,000 clones, roughly 82% seen only once; the top ten take over 10%. V dropped 7 bases and J dropped 1; count of bases not matched to a gene: 1. CDR1 and CDR2 from the germline V gene are SQVTM and ANQGSEA. The CDR3 has 14 amino acids. These data are taken from a study of blood T cell repertoires in COVID-19. Sequencing was done on a sample of peripheral blood. The source of this sequence is a man at least 80 years old with acute or convalescent COVID-19. The chain uses TRBV29-1 and TRBJ2-3; the match to TRBD2 covers 14 bases. The CDR3 DNA reads TGCAGCGCGGGACTAGCGGGGGGCACAGATACGCAGTATTTT. It translates to CSAGLAGGTDTQYF.